This record looks at one TCR beta chain sequence and its context. Antigen unknown. The V gene lost 2 bases and the J gene lost 6 bases, with 8 bases spanning the gap. CDR3 length equals 13 residues. The germline gives CDR1 MNHEY, CDR2 SMNVEV (reference sequence). The data were taken from a study of graft-versus-host responses after intestinal transplantation. About the study: Recipients had transplants, and these were multivisceral, liver-intestinal, or isolated intestinal.

Sequenced by immunoSEQ multiplex PCR; TCRdb stores in-frame clones only, minus some. The sample shows some 140,000 clones, 85% to 95% of them seen only once. Overall study results and limits: Marrow from the recipient contained GvH clones, some of which had appeared first in ileum or blood. Early HvG declines after transplant were associated with peak circulating GvH clone levels.

This chain links TRBV27 with TRBJ1-5; no clear D gene. The specimen comprised unstimulated CD4+ T cells sorted from spleen or lymph node cells, sampled before intestinal transplant. This TCR was recovered from a human donor who received an intestinal transplant. CDR3 in DNA: TGTGCCAGCAGTTTAACCATGGTTCAGCCCCAGCATTTT. Amino acid sequence: CASSLTMVQPQHF.